This record covers a single T cell receptor beta chain. The data were obtained in a study of OX40 agonist ivuxolimab in advanced cancers. Method: immunoSEQ multiplex PCR; TCRdb's copy keeps in-frame clones and lacks some. This table holds some 65,000 clones, around 87% found once. CDR3 length: 13 amino acids. Losses at the gene ends were 5 bases for V and 8 bases for J; bases not matched to a gene: 5. The germline V gene encodes CDR1 MNHNY and CDR2 SVGAGI (reference sequence). This chain connects TRBV6-6 to TRBJ2-1; 8 nucleotides line up with TRBD1. The source material was CD4+ or CD8+ T cells sorted from blood, sampled in a trial of the OX40 agonist ivuxolimab. This clonotype originated in an adult with an advanced solid tumor such as melanoma, head and neck, liver or kidney cancer. This CDR3 reads CASSVNRGDEQFF. DNA of the CDR3: TGTGCCAGCAGTGTAAACAGGGGGGATGAGCAGTTCTTC.